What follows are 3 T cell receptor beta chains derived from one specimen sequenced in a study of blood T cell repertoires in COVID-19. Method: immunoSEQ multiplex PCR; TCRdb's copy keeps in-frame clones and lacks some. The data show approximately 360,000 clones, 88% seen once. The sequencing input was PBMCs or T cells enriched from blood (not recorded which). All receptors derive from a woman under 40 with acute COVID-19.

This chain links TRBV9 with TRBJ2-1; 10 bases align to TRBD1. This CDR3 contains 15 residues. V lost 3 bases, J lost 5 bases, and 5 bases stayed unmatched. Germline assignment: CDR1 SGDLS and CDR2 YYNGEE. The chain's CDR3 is CASSGRQGADNEQFF. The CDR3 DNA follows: TGTGCCAGCAGCGGACGACAGGGGGCGGACAATGAGCAGTTCTTC.

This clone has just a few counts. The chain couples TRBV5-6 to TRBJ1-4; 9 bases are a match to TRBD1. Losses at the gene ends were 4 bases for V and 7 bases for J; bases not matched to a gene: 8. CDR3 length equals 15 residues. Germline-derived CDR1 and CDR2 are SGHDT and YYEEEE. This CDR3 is CASSRLGQGTEKLFF. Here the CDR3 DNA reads TGTGCCAGCAGCCGCCTAGGACAGGGGACTGAAAAACTGTTTTTT.

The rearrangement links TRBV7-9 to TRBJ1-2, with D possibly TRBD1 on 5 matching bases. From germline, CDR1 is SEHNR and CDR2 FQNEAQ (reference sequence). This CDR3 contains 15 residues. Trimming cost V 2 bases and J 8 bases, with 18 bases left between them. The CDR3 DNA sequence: TGTGCCAGCAGCTTATTTATTTCGACAGAGAGGGGCTACACCTTC. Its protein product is CASSLFISTERGYTF.